Listed here are 26 T cell receptor beta chains from one sample, sequenced in a study of blood T cell repertoires in COVID-19. Profiling relied on immunoSEQ multiplex PCR, and the TCRdb table lists in-frame clones only, not all of them. In the table there are 170,000 or so clones, about 82% of which are singletons. The material sequenced was peripheral blood. Every receptor here comes from a man in his fifties or sixties with active or convalescent COVID-19.

J is TRBJ2-7 and V is TRBV7-2; D is possibly TRBD2 (6 bases). The CDR3 has 14 residues. Germline loops: CDR1 SGHTA, CDR2 FQGNSA. V lost 3 bases and J 7 bases, leaving 16 bases between the germline ends. CDR3 region: CASSLGVVRGEQYF. As DNA, the CDR3 is TGTGCCAGCAGCTTGGGAGTCGTCCGGGGGGAGCAGTACTTC.

The chain employs TRBV24-1 and TRBJ1-5; D is ambiguous. Germline loops: CDR1 KGHDR, CDR2 SFDVKD. V shed 7 bases and J shed 0 bases, with 6 bases lying between them. This CDR3 spans 13 amino acids. The CDR3 sequence is CATSSYSNQPQHF. CDR3 DNA: TGTGCCACCAGCAGTTATAGCAATCAGCCCCAGCATTTT.

For the CDR3, the DNA is TGCGCCAGCAGCTTTGACAGCTATGGCTACACCTTC. Its translation is CASSFDSYGYTF. The J gene is TRBJ1-2, the V gene TRBV5-1, with TRBD1 as a possible D gene (5 bases). The V gene lost 2 bases and the J gene lost 4 bases, with 6 bases spanning the gap. The CDR3 contains 12 residues. CDR1 and CDR2 (germline): SGHRS, YFSETQ.

The chain has TRBV2 and TRBJ1-5, with 7 bases lining up with TRBD1. The J segment lost 6 bases and the V segment lost 4 bases, leaving 6 bases of the junction unmatched. This CDR3 contains 14 residues. Germline V gives CDR1 SNHLY, CDR2 FYNNEI. CDR3 in DNA: TGTGCCAGCAGTGCTACAGGGGTGAGTCAGCCCCAGCATTTT. Its translation: CASSATGVSQPQHF.

V and J are TRBV18 and TRBJ2-1; D remains ambiguous. The ends were cut back, 0 bases at V and 8 bases at J, with 8 bases in the middle. CDR1 is KGHSH, CDR2 LQKENI, per germline. The CDR3 is made up of 13 amino acids. The CDR3 nucleotides read TGTGCCAGCTCACCACCGCAAAGCGATGAGCAGTTCTTC. Translated, it gives CASSPPQSDEQFF.

The chain recombines TRBV3-1 (or the pseudogene TRBV3-2) with TRBJ1-2; 8 bases agree with TRBD1. This CDR3 region has 14 residues. The V gene end was trimmed by 4 bases and the J gene end by 4 bases; junction bases not matched to a gene: 5. CDR1 is LGHDT and CDR2 is YNNKEL in the germline V gene (reference sequence). The CDR3 nucleotides read TGTGCCAGCAGCCCTTTAGACAGGGGCTATGGCTACACCTTC. Its translation is CASSPLDRGYGYTF.

The chain employs TRBV5-1 and TRBJ1-6, with TRBD1 identical over 7 bases. Trimming removed 4 bases from V and 7 bases from J; junction bases left unmatched: 8. The CDR3 spans 15 residues. From germline, CDR1 is SGHRS and CDR2 YFSETQ. The CDR3 loop is CASSPRTGGNSPLHF. The CDR3 DNA sequence: TGCGCCAGCAGCCCGAGGACAGGCGGAAATTCACCCCTCCACTTT. The variable domain in full, completed from reference TRBV5-1 and TRBJ1-6, reads KAGVTQTPRYLIKTRGQQVTLSCSPISGHRSVSWYQQTPGQGLQFLFEYFSETQRNKGNFPGRFSGRQFSNSRSEMNVSTLELGDSALYLCASSPRTGGNSPLHFGNGTRLTVT.

The chain combines TRBV27 with TRBJ2-7; tentatively, D is TRBD1 (6 bases). V was cut by 2 bases and J by 4 bases, with 9 bases left in between. The CDR3 has 13 residues. Germline V gene lookup returns CDR1 MNHEY and CDR2 SMNVEV (reference sequence). CDR3 DNA: TGTGCCAGCAGTTTAGGACAGATTTACGAGCAGTACTTC. It yields the protein CASSLGQIYEQYF.

By its share, this clone is medium-sized. The rearrangement joins TRBV5-4 to TRBJ2-2; D possibly corresponds to TRBD2 (6 bases). V lost 7 bases, J lost 6 bases, and 22 bases lay in between. Germline lookup yields CDR1 SGHNT and CDR2 YYREEE (reference sequence). CDR3 length equals 16 residues. CDR3 region: CASLATSGSNAGELFF. The CDR3 region has the DNA TGTGCCAGCCTAGCAACCAGCGGGTCTAACGCCGGGGAGCTGTTTTTT.

This clone was counted a single time. J is TRBJ1-1 and V is TRBV7-6; D not certain. The CDR3 totals 14 residues. V was clipped by 1 base and J by 6 bases, with 12 bases between them. CDR1 SGHVS and CDR2 FNYEAQ come from the germline V gene. This chain's CDR3 is CASSLVEGSPEAFF. DNA for the CDR3: TGTGCCAGCAGCTTAGTGGAGGGTAGCCCTGAAGCTTTCTTT.

In this sample, this clone turned up once. This chain connects TRBV14 to TRBJ1-3, with no clear D. The CDR3 is made up of 16 amino acids. V was trimmed by 0 bases and J by 1 base, leaving 10 bases between them. Germline CDR1 is SGHDN and CDR2 is FVKESK. CDR3 protein: CASSQERLVSGNTIYF. DNA of the CDR3: TGTGCCAGCAGCCAAGAGAGGTTGGTTTCTGGAAACACCATATATTTT.

The chain uses TRBV7-9 and TRBJ2-7; the match to TRBD1 covers 10 bases. Per the germline V gene, CDR1 is SEHNR and CDR2 is FQNEAQ (reference sequence). This CDR3 is 16 amino acids long. The J segment lost 3 bases and the V segment lost 4 bases, leaving 9 bases of the junction unmatched. The CDR3 loop is CASSSHRTGGYYEQYF. The CDR3, as DNA: TGTGCCAGCAGCTCCCATCGGACAGGGGGATACTACGAGCAGTACTTC.

J is TRBJ2-1 and V is TRBV6-2 or TRBV6-3; TRBD2 aligns across 8 bases. CDR1 is MNHEY, CDR2 SVGEGT, per germline. The ends lost 0 bases at V and 5 bases at J; junction bases unmatched: 12. The CDR3 has 18 amino acids. CDR3 in amino acids: CASSYSGLRLAGNNEQFF. For the CDR3, the DNA is TGTGCCAGCAGTTACTCGGGTCTTCGGCTAGCGGGCAACAATGAGCAGTTCTTC.

The chain links TRBV9 to TRBJ2-2, with TRBD1 matching 8 bases. The germline CDR1 and CDR2 sequences are SGDLS and YYNGEE. This CDR3 has 15 amino acids. With V trimmed by 4 bases and J by 1 base, 3 bases remained unmatched. CDR3 residues: CASSTGQVNTGELFF. The CDR3 DNA is TGTGCCAGCAGCACGGGACAGGTGAACACCGGGGAGCTGTTTTTT.

The chain employs TRBV5-4 and TRBJ2-7; 12 bases align to TRBD2. Trimming removed 4 bases from V and 2 bases from J; junction bases left unmatched: 10. The CDR3 runs to 17 residues. The germline gives CDR1 SGHNT, CDR2 YYREEE (reference sequence). The CDR3 DNA sequence: TGTGCCAGCAGCCCGGGACTAGCGGGTCTCGAGCCCTACGAGCAGTACTTC. Encoded protein: CASSPGLAGLEPYEQYF.

The V gene is TRBV4-1, the J gene TRBJ2-7; 9 bases match TRBD1. After removal of 2 bases from V and 6 bases from J, the junction contained 8 bases not matched to a gene. CDR1 and CDR2 (germline): MGHRA, YSYEKL. This CDR3 is built from 15 residues. The CDR3 sequence: CASSQPHRGRVEQYF. The CDR3, as DNA: TGCGCCAGCAGCCAACCCCACAGGGGGCGGGTCGAGCAGTACTTC.

The V and J genes are TRBV4-3 and TRBJ1-6, with TRBD1 as a possible D gene (5 bases). The length of the CDR3 is 15 residues. Trimming removed 3 bases from V and 8 bases from J, with 14 bases in between. Germline values: CDR1 LGHNA, CDR2 YSLEER. CDR3 nucleotide sequence: TGCGCCAGCAGCCACGCGGGGCGGAAGGATTCACCCCTCCACTTT. Its protein product is CASSHAGRKDSPLHF.

The genes are TRBV19 and TRBJ2-1; 9 bases align to TRBD2. Germline V CDR1 and CDR2: LNHDA, SQIVND (reference sequence). The CDR3 has 17 amino acids. The J segment lost 3 bases and the V segment lost 1 base, leaving 7 bases of the junction unmatched. CDR3 sequence: CASSIGGGRAYYNEQFF. The CDR3 nucleotides read TGTGCCAGTAGTATAGGGGGCGGGAGGGCCTACTACAATGAGCAGTTCTTC.

The chain is built from TRBV6-5 and TRBJ1-2; 9 bases are a match to TRBD1. The germline gives CDR1 MNHEY, CDR2 SVGAGI. Trimming at V came to 8 bases and at J to 8 bases, leaving 9 bases not matched to a gene. The CDR3 spans 13 residues. The CDR3 DNA reads as TGTGCCAGCGGAGGACAGGGGAGGCGGGGCTACACCTTC. It is translated as CASGGQGRRGYTF.

This chain connects TRBV19 to TRBJ2-7; possibly TRBD2 for D (5 bases). The CDR3 is 13 residues long. Germline V lookup: CDR1 LNHDA, CDR2 SQIVND (reference sequence). The V end lost 0 bases, the J end lost 12 bases, and 15 bases lay between the germline ends. This CDR3 reads CASSIDQRTGRYF. CDR3 bases: TGTGCCAGTAGTATAGATCAGCGGACCGGTCGGTACTTC.

The chain couples TRBV11-3 to TRBJ2-3; 15 positions agree with TRBD2. The CDR3 is 15 residues long. Trimming cost V 5 bases and J 10 bases; bases outside gene matches: 7. CDR1 is SGHNT, CDR2 YENEEA, per germline. The CDR3 coding sequence is TGTGCCAGCAGCCCCGGGACTAGCGGGGGGTCGGCGCAGTATTTT. It translates to CASSPGTSGGSAQYF.

This chain links TRBV2 with TRBJ2-7; 12 bases line up with TRBD2. Germline V gene data show CDR1 as SNHLY and CDR2 as FYNNEI. This CDR3 spans 14 amino acids. The V segment lost 5 bases and the J segment 3 bases; nucleotides outside the gene matches: 2. The CDR3 sequence: CASSTLAGGYEQYF. CDR3 sequence (DNA): TGTGCCAGCAGTACACTAGCGGGGGGCTACGAGCAGTACTTC.

The chain links TRBV6-5 to TRBJ1-1; D might be TRBD1 (5 bases). Trimming removed 4 bases at V and 5 bases at J, with 20 bases between. This CDR3 has 16 amino acids. Germline lookup yields CDR1 MNHEY and CDR2 SVGAGI. CDR3 amino acids: CASSFLRTLSGTEAFF. The CDR3 DNA sequence: TGTGCCAGCAGTTTCCTCAGGACCCTCTCAGGGACTGAAGCTTTCTTT.

This clone was picked up a small number of times. The gene calls are TRBV3-1 (or the pseudogene TRBV3-2) and TRBJ1-2, with 7 bases fitting TRBD1. The CDR3 extends over 12 amino acids. V gave up 6 bases and J gave up 5 bases; unmatched junction bases: 3. Germline loops: CDR1 LGHDT, CDR2 YNNKEL (reference sequence). CDR3 nucleotides: TGTGCCAGCAGGTCAGGGGGTTATGGCTACACCTTC. Translating it yields CASRSGGYGYTF.

The chain carries TRBV7-8 and TRBJ2-7; 13 nucleotides line up with TRBD2. This CDR3 has 18 residues. With 3 bases clipped from V and 2 bases from J, the junction kept 10 bases outside the gene matches. Germline values: CDR1 SGHVS, CDR2 FQNEAQ. In DNA form, the CDR3 reads TGTGCCAGCAGCTTTTCGACTAGCGGGGGGTATGCTGCCTACGAGCAGTACTTC. This translates into CASSFSTSGGYAAYEQYF.

This rearrangement joins TRBV7-9 to TRBJ1-6; 10 bases line up with TRBD1. Per the germline V gene, CDR1 is SEHNR and CDR2 is FQNEAQ (reference sequence). The trim removed 1 base at V and 7 bases at J, leaving 4 bases unmatched. The CDR3 loop spans 16 amino acids. In nucleotides, the CDR3 is TGTGCCAGCAGCTTAGAGACAGGGGGCGTAAATTCACCCCTCCACTTT. Translating gives CASSLETGGVNSPLHF.